This T cell receptor (beta chain) was sequenced in a study of T cell repertoires in cytomegalovirus infection. On the study more broadly: Evidence of both CMV infection and a matching HLA type came from public TCR beta signatures.

Germline V CDR1 and CDR2: DFQATT, SNEGSKA (reference sequence). The V gene lost 0 bases and the J gene lost 2 bases, with 14 bases spanning the gap. This CDR3 is built from 16 residues. One entry per CDR3 protein results from TCRdb running MiXCR on the reads. The sample lists about 530,000 distinct CDR3 sequences; 26% were seen once. This clonotype showed up just a few times. The receptor's source is a human donor in good health (CMV status not recorded). Some clones in this sample may be carry-over from other donors' samples. The rearrangement joins TRBV20-1 to TRBJ2-1; the D gene is possibly TRBD2 (7 bases). Sequenced material: PBMCs. The CDR3 DNA reads as TGCAGTGCTAGAGATCACCCGGGGGGCACCTACAATGAGCAGTTCTTC. This encodes CSARDHPGGTYNEQFF.